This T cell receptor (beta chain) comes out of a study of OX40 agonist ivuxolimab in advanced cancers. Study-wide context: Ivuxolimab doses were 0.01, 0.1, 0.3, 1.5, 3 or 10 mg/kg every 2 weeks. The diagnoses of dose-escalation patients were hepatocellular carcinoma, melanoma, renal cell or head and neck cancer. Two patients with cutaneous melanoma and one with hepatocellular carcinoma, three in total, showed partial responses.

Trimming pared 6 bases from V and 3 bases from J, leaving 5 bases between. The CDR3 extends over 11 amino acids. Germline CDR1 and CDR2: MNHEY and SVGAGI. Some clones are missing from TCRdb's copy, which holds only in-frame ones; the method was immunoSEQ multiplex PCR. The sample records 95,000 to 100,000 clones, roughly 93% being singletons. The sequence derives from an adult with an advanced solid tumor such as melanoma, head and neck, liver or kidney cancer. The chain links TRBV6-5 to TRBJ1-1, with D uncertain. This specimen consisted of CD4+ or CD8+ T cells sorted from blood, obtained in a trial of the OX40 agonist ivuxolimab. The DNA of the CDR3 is TGTGCCAGCAGGAGCTACACTGAAGCTTTCTTT. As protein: CASRSYTEAFF.